These 22 T cell receptor beta chains originate from one sample sequenced in a study of T cells after yellow fever vaccination. TCRdb re-called the 5' RACE reads through MiXCR, storing one row per CDR3 protein. The sample holds about 510,000 distinct CDR3 sequences; roughly a fifth are singletons and the top ten take about a sixth. Sample: PBMCs, taken 20 to 25 days after the first yellow fever vaccination. All receptors come from a man aged 18-30 years who received the YFV17D yellow fever vaccine.

The chain has TRBV27 and TRBJ1-2, with 9 bases lining up with TRBD1. The V gene's germline CDR1 is MNHEY and CDR2 SMNVEV (reference sequence). Losses at the gene ends were 6 bases for V and 0 bases for J; bases not matched to a gene: 8. The CDR3 totals 16 residues. Here the CDR3 reads CASRLMGQGTNYGYTF. The CDR3 nucleotides are TGTGCCAGCAGACTAATGGGACAGGGAACTAACTATGGCTACACCTTC.

This clonotype turned up a few times. The chain couples TRBV9 to TRBJ2-2; 8 nucleotides match TRBD1. This CDR3 comprises 17 residues. The junction had 7 bases not matched to a gene; V was cut back by 2 bases and J by 1 base. Germline assignment: CDR1 SGDLS and CDR2 YYNGEE. CDR3 DNA sequence: TGTGCCAGCAGCGTGGTCCAGGGGGCTCTGAACACCGGGGAGCTGTTTTTT. Its protein product is CASSVVQGALNTGELFF.

This clonotype appeared a few times. V gene TRBV12-3 or TRBV12-4 combines with J gene TRBJ1-2; the D gene is possibly TRBD1 (5 bases). The length of the CDR3 is 15 residues. The ends were cut back, 5 bases at V and 8 bases at J, with 21 bases in the middle. This CDR3 reads CASSPPQAGREGYTF. The CDR3 DNA reads as TGTGCCAGCAGTCCACCACAGGCTGGGAGAGAGGGCTACACCTTC.

This clonotype was counted a few times. The chain recombines TRBV2 with TRBJ2-2; D uncertain. Germline values: CDR1 SNHLY, CDR2 FYNNEI. The CDR3 extends over 12 amino acids. Trimming cost V 4 bases and J 4 bases, with 4 bases left between them. The CDR3 loop is CASSAGTGELFF. In DNA, the CDR3 is TGTGCCAGCAGTGCTGGCACCGGGGAGCTGTTTTTT.

This chain links TRBV2 with TRBJ2-6, with unresolved D. The CDR3 has 18 residues. Germline V gene data show CDR1 as SNHLY and CDR2 as FYNNEI. V lost 3 bases and J lost 3, with 18 bases in between. As DNA, the CDR3 is TGTGCCAGCAGTGATGAGGCGGTGCGCGTCTTTGGGGCCAACGTCCTGACTTTC. Its translation is CASSDEAVRVFGANVLTF.

This clonotype was counted between two and nine times. The V gene is TRBV29-1, the J gene TRBJ2-7; possibly TRBD1 for D (6 bases). Germline assignment: CDR1 SQVTM and CDR2 ANQGSEA. The CDR3 is 16 residues long. V lost 4 bases, J lost 0 bases, and 19 bases lay in between. CDR3 nucleotide sequence: TGCAGCGTTGTCCCCTACTGGGGACACCTCTCCTACGAGCAGTACGTC. Its protein product is CSVVPYWGHLSYEQYV.

Only a few counts were recorded for this clonotype. The chain is built from TRBV24-1 and TRBJ2-5, with TRBD1 identical over 7 bases. The V gene end was trimmed by 3 bases and the J gene end by 0 bases; junction bases not matched to a gene: 9. Germline V gene lookup returns CDR1 KGHDR and CDR2 SFDVKD. The CDR3 extends over 17 amino acids. DNA of the CDR3: TGTGCCACCAGTGATCTGAGTGGGGGACAGTACCAAGAGACCCAGTACTTC. It yields the protein CATSDLSGGQYQETQYF.

The chain has TRBV5-4 and TRBJ1-6; no definite D call. The CDR3 has 14 amino acids. CDR1 and CDR2 from the germline V gene are SGHNT and YYREEE (reference sequence). Between the trimmed V and J ends, which lost 1 base and 7 bases, there was a span of 9 bases. The CDR3 here is CASSLPNLNSPLHF. Written as DNA, the CDR3 is TGTGCCAGCAGCTTGCCTAACCTAAATTCACCCCTCCACTTT.

The V gene is TRBV4-1, the J gene TRBJ2-2; unclear D gene. V was shortened by 1 base and J by 2 bases, with 20 bases between the two germline ends. The length of the CDR3 is 19 residues. Germline V gene data show CDR1 as MGHRA and CDR2 as YSYEKL. Written as DNA, the CDR3 is TGCGCCAGCAGCCAAGGGGCCTACTCTCCCATCTTAAACACCGGGGAGCTGTTTTTT. This translates into CASSQGAYSPILNTGELFF.

This clonotype came up a few times. V gene TRBV5-1 combines with J gene TRBJ2-2, with TRBD1 matching 8 bases. The V gene end was trimmed by 7 bases and the J gene end by 1 base; junction bases not matched to a gene: 12. CDR1 and CDR2 from the germline V gene are SGHRS and YFSETQ. CDR3 length: 17 residues. This chain's CDR3 is CASALFPGTGNTGELFF. The CDR3 coding sequence is TGCGCCAGCGCCCTATTTCCTGGGACAGGGAACACCGGGGAGCTGTTTTTT.

This clonotype has just a few counts. This rearrangement joins TRBV7-4 to TRBJ2-7, with no clear D. The CDR3 length is 14 residues. Germline V gives CDR1 SGHVT, CDR2 SQSDAQ. V was shortened by 3 bases and J by 1 base, with 10 bases between the two germline ends. In DNA form, the CDR3 reads TGTGCCAGCAGCTTCGGCACCCGATCCTACGAGCAGTACTTC. This codes for CASSFGTRSYEQYF.

This clonotype occurred a few times. This rearrangement joins TRBV6-5 to TRBJ2-1; TRBD1 is a possible D gene (5 bases). The CDR3 loop spans 14 amino acids. Trimming removed 4 bases from V and 3 bases from J, with 10 bases in between. Germline V gene lookup returns CDR1 MNHEY and CDR2 SVGAGI. In DNA form, the CDR3 reads TGTGCCAGCAGTTCCTCCGACAGCTACAATGAGCAGTTCTTC. This translates into CASSSSDSYNEQFF.

In its sample, this clonotype was seen a few times. The CDR3 spells CASSPPLESEKLFF. CDR3 DNA sequence: TGTGCCAGCAGCCCTCCCCTCGAATCAGAAAAACTGTTTTTT. V and J are TRBV7-9 and TRBJ1-4; D call uncertain. CDR3 length: 14 amino acids. The germline V and J ends were trimmed by 5 bases and 8 bases, with 15 bases remaining between them. CDR1 is SEHNR and CDR2 is FQNEAQ in the germline V gene (reference sequence).

This chain joins TRBV5-1 and TRBJ1-1; D uncertain. With 2 bases removed from V and 4 bases from J, the gap between germline ends came to 9 bases. Germline CDR1 reads SGHRS; CDR2 reads YFSETQ. The length of the CDR3 is 13 residues. The CDR3 protein is CASSFISGTEAFF. CDR3 DNA: TGCGCCAGCAGCTTTATCTCCGGCACTGAAGCTTTCTTT.

The chain joins TRBV6-1 to TRBJ2-2; D might be TRBD1 or TRBD2, each matching 7 bases. The CDR3 contains 16 residues. Per the germline V gene, CDR1 is MNHNS and CDR2 is SASEGT. V was clipped by 3 bases and J by 5 bases, with 16 bases between them. The CDR3 here is CASSDWEGALTGELFF. For the CDR3, the DNA is TGTGCCAGCAGTGATTGGGAGGGGGCGCTTACCGGGGAGCTGTTTTTT.

The chain recombines TRBV4-3 with TRBJ1-1, with TRBD1 as a possible D gene (5 bases). The V gene lost 0 bases and the J gene lost 4 bases, with 12 bases spanning the gap. Per the germline V gene, CDR1 is LGHNA and CDR2 is YSLEER. CDR3 length: 15 amino acids. CDR3 loop: CASSQDPGFGTEAFF. In nucleotides, the CDR3 is TGCGCCAGCAGCCAAGATCCAGGGTTTGGCACTGAAGCTTTCTTT.

This clonotype appeared a few times. The chain employs TRBV9 and TRBJ2-1, with 12 bases lining up with TRBD2. CDR1 SGDLS and CDR2 YYNGEE come from the germline V gene. CDR3 length: 16 amino acids. V shed 0 bases, J shed 7 bases, and the junction held 5 bases outside the gene matches. The CDR3 spells CASSVGASGGENEQFF. CDR3 nucleotides: TGTGCCAGCAGCGTAGGGGCTAGCGGGGGGGAAAATGAGCAGTTCTTC.

J is TRBJ2-7 and V is TRBV5-4; unclear D gene. V lost 5 bases and J 3 bases, leaving 15 bases between the germline ends. The germline gives CDR1 SGHNT, CDR2 YYREEE (reference sequence). This CDR3 contains 14 residues. Here the CDR3 reads CASRSGLGYYEQYF. The DNA for the CDR3 is TGTGCCAGCAGATCTGGTCTGGGGTACTACGAGCAGTACTTC.

This clonotype has a handful of counts. DNA for the CDR3: TGTGCCAGCTCACCCATCCCCACCGCGAACACCGGGGAGCTGTTTTTT. It specifies CASSPIPTANTGELFF. The chain uses TRBV18 and TRBJ2-2, with D hard to call. The CDR3 is 16 amino acids. Between the trimmed V and J ends, which lost 3 bases and 0 bases, there was a span of 11 bases. The germline V gene has CDR1 KGHSH and CDR2 LQKENI.

The chain has TRBV29-1 and TRBJ1-2; the match to TRBD1 covers 8 bases. CDR3 length: 14 amino acids. V was pared by 3 bases and J by 6 bases, with 9 bases of the junction left unmatched. Germline loops: CDR1 SQVTM, CDR2 ANQGSEA. The CDR3 sequence is CSVDIRGLGNGYTF. In nucleotides, the CDR3 is TGCAGCGTTGACATCAGGGGGCTCGGGAATGGCTACACCTTC.

In this sample, this clonotype turned up once. The rearrangement links TRBV6-1 to TRBJ1-2, with D possibly TRBD1 on 5 matching bases. V shed 1 base and J shed 4 bases, with 10 bases lying between them. The CDR3 covers 14 residues. CDR1 and CDR2 from the germline V gene are MNHNS and SASEGT. The CDR3 is CASSEGGFTYGYTF. The DNA of the CDR3 is TGTGCCAGCAGTGAAGGGGGGTTCACCTATGGCTACACCTTC.

This clonotype occurred a few times. The gene calls are TRBV18 and TRBJ1-1; D remains ambiguous. Germline V gene data show CDR1 as KGHSH and CDR2 as LQKENI. The CDR3 runs to 14 residues. The germline V and J ends were trimmed by 1 base and 2 bases, with 8 bases remaining between them. CDR3 sequence (DNA): TGTGCCAGCTCACCACTAAGGGCAAACACTGAAGCTTTCTTT. This codes for CASSPLRANTEAFF.